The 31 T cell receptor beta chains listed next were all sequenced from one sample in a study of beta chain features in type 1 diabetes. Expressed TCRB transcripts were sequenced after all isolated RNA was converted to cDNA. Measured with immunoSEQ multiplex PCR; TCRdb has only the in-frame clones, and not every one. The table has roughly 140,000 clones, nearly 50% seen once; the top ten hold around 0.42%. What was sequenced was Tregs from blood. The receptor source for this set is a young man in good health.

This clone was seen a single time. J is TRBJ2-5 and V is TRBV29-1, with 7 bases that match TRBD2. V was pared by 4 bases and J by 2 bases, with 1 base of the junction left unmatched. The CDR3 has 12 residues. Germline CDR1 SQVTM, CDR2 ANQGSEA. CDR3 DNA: TGCAGCGTTGCTAGCGGACAAGAGACCCAGTACTTC. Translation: CSVASGQETQYF.

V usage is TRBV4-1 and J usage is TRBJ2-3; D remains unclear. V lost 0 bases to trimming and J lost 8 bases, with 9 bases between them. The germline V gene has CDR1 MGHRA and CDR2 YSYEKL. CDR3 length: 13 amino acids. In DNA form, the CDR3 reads TGCGCCAGCAGCCAAGATCAGGCATTTACGCAGTATTTT. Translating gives CASSQDQAFTQYF.

DNA of the CDR3: TGTGCCAGCAGCGTAACTGGGGGGGTGGAGTATTTT. This codes for CASSVTGGVEYF. The rearrangement uses TRBV9 and TRBJ2-3; 7 bases align to TRBD2. Germline V gene sequence: CDR1 SGDLS, CDR2 YYNGEE. The CDR3 is 12 residues long. With V trimmed by 1 base and J by 13 bases, 6 bases remained unmatched.

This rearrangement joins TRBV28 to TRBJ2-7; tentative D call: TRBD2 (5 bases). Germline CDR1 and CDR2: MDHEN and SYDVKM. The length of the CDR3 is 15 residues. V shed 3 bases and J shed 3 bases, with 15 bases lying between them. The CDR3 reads CASSLADSPLYEQYF. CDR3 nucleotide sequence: TGTGCCAGCAGTTTGGCGGACTCTCCCCTCTACGAGCAGTACTTC.

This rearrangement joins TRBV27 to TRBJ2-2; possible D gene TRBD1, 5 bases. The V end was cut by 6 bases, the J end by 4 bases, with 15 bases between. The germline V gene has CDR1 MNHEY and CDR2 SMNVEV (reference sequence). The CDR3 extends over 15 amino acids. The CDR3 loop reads CASSRGQLLTGELFF. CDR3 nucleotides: TGTGCCAGCAGCCGAGGACAACTACTCACCGGGGAGCTGTTTTTT.

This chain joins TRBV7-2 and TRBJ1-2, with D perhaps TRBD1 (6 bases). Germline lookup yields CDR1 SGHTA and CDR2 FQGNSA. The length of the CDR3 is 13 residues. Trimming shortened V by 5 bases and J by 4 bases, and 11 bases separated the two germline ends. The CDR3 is CASSRRGGYGYTF. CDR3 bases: TGTGCCAGCAGCCGCAGGGGTGGCTATGGCTACACCTTC.

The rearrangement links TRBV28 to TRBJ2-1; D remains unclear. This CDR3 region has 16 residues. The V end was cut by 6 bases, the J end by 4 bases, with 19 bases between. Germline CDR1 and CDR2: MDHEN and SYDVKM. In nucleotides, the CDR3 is TGTGCCAGCAGAATCCTAGGAACTAATCTTTACAATGAGCAGTTCTTC. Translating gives CASRILGTNLYNEQFF.

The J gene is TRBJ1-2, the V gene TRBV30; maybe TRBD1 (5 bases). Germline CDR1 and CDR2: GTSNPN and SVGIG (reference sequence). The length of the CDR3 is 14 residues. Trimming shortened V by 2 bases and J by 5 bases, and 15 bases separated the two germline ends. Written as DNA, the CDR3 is TGTGCCTGGAGTTCGACAGACGGTACTTATGGCTACACCTTC. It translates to CAWSSTDGTYGYTF.

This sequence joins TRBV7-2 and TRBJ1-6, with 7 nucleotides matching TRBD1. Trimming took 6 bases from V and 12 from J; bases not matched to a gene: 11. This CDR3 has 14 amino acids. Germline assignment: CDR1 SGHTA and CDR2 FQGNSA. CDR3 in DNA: TGTGCCAGCAGGGCCGGGACAGCCAACTTACCCCTCCACTTT. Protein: CASRAGTANLPLHF.

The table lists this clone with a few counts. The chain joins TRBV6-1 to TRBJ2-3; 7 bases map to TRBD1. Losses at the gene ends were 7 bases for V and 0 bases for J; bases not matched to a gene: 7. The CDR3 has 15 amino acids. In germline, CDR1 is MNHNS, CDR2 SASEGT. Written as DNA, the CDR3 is TGTGCCAGCACTAAGGGACAGCGTAGCACAGATACGCAGTATTTT. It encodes CASTKGQRSTDTQYF.

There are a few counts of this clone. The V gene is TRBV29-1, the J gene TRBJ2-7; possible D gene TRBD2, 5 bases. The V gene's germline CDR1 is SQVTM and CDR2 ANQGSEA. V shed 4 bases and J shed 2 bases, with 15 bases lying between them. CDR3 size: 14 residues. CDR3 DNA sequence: TGCAGCGTTGTCCCCGCGGGTTGGACCTACGAGCAGTACTTC. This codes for CSVVPAGWTYEQYF.

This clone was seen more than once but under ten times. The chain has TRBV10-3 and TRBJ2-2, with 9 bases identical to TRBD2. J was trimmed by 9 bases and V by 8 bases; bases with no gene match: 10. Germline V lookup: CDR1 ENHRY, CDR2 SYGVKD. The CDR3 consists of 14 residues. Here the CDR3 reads CAIYSGGGLRELFF. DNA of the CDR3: TGTGCCATCTATAGCGGGGGAGGACTGAGGGAGCTGTTTTTT.

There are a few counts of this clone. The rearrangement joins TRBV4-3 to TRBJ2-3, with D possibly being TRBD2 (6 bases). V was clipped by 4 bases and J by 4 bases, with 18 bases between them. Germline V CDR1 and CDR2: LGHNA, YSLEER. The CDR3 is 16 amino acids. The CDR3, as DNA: TGCGCCAGCAGCCTTCAGTCCGGGAGAGGCGCAGATACGCAGTATTTT. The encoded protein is CASSLQSGRGADTQYF.

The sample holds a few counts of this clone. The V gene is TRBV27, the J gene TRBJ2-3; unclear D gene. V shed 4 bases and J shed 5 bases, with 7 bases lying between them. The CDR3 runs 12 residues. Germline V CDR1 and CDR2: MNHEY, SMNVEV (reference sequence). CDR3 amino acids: CASSSYRDTQYF. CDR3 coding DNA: TGTGCCAGCAGTTCCTACCGAGATACGCAGTATTTT.

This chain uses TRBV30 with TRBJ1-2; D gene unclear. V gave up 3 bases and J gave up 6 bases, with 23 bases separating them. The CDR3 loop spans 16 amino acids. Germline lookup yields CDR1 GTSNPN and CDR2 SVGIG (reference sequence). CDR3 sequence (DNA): TGTGCCTGGAGCCTCCCCATATCGCGGAACCGGCATGGCTACACCTTC. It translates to CAWSLPISRNRHGYTF.

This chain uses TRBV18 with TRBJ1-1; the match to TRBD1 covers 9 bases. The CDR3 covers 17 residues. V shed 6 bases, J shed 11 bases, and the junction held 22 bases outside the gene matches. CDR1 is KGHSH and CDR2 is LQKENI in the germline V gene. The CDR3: CASSQITGGAEGFYAFF. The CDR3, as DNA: TGTGCCAGCTCGCAGATTACAGGGGGCGCAGAAGGGTTTTACGCTTTCTTT.

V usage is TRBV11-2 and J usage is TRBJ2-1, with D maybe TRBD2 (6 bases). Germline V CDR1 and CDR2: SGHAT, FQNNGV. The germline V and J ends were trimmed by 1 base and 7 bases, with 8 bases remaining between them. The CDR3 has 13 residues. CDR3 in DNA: TGTGCCAGCAGCTTAGGCGGACTAAATGAGCAGTTCTTC. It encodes CASSLGGLNEQFF.

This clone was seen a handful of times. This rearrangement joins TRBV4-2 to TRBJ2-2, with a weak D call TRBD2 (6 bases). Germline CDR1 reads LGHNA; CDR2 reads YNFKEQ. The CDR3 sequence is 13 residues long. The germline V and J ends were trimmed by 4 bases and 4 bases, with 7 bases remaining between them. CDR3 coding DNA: TGTGCCAGCAGCCGGGGGGTCACCGGGGAGCTGTTTTTT. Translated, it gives CASSRGVTGELFF.

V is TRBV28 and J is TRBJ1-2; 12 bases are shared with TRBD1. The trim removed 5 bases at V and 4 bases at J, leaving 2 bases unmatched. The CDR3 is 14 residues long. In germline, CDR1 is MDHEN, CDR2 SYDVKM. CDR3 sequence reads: CASSPGQGAYGYTF. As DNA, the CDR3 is TGTGCCAGCAGTCCGGGACAGGGGGCCTATGGCTACACCTTC.

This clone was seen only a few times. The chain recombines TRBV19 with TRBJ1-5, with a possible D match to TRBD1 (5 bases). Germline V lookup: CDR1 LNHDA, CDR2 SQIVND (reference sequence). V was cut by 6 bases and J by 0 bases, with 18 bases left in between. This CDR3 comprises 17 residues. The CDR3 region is CASRTDRPSYSNQPQHF. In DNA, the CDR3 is TGTGCCAGTAGGACCGACAGACCCTCTTATAGCAATCAGCCCCAGCATTTT.

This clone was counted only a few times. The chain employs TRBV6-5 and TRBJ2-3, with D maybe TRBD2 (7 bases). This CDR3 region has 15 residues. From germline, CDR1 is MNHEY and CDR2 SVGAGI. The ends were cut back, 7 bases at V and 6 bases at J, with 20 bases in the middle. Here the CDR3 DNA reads TGTGCCAGCATGAGGGGGGGTGGTTTCCCCGATACGCAGTATTTT. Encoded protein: CASMRGGGFPDTQYF.

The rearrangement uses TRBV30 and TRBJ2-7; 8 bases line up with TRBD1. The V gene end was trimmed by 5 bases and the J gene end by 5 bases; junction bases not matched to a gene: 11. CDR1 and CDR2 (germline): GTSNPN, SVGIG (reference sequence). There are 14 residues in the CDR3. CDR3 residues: CAWAGGLYRNEQYF. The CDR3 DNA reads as TGTGCCTGGGCAGGGGGCCTCTACCGGAACGAGCAGTACTTC. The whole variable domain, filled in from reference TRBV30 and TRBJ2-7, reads SQTIHQWPATLVQPVGSPLSLECTVEGTSNPNLYWYRQAAGRGLQLLFYSVGIGQISSEVPQNLSASRPQDRQFILSSKKLLLSDSGFYLCAWAGGLYRNEQYFGPGTRLTVT.

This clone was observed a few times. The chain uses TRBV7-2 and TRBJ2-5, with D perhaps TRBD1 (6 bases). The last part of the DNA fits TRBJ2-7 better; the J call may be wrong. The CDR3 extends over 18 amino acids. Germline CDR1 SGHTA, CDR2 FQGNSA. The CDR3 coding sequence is TGTGCCAGCAGCTTACGTACAGGGATCGGCTCGTTCTCCTACGAGCAGTACTTC. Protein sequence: CASSLRTGIGSFSYEQYF.

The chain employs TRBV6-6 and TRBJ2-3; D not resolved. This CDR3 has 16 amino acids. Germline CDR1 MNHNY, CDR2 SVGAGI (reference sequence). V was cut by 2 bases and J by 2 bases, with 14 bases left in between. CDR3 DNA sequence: TGTGCCAGCAGTTACGATGCCGGGTCTTTCACAGATACGCAGTATTTT. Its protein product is CASSYDAGSFTDTQYF.

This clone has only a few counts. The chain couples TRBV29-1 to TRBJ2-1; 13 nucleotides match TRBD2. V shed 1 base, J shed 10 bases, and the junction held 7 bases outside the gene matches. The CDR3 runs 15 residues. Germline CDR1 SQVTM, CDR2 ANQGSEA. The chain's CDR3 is CSVEGLLAGGDEQFF. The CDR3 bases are TGCAGCGTTGAAGGGTTACTAGCGGGAGGGGACGAGCAGTTCTTC.

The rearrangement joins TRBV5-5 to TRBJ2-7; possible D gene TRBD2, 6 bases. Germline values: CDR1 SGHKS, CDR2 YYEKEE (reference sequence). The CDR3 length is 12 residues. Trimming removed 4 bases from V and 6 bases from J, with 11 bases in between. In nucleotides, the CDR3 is TGTGCCAGCAGCGGGGCGGGGCCCGAGCAGTACTTC. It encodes CASSGAGPEQYF.

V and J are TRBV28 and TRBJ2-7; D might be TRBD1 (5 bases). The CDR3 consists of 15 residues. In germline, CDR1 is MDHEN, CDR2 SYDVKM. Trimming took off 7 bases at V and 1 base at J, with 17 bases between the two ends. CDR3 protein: CASMAGRDFSYEQYF. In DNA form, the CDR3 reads TGTGCCAGCATGGCCGGCAGGGATTTTTCCTACGAGCAGTACTTC. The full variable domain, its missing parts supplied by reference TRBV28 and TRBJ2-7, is DVKVTQSSRYLVKRTGEKVFLECVQDMDHENMFWYRQDPGLGLRLIYFSYDVKMKEKGDIPEGYSVSREKKERFSLILESASTNQTSMYLCASMAGRDFSYEQYFGPGTRLTVT.

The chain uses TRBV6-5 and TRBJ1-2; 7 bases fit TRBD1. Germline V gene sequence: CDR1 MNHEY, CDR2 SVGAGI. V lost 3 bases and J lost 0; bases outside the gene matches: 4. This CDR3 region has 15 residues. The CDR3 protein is CASSYLGTANYGYTF. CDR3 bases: TGTGCCAGCAGTTATCTAGGGACAGCTAACTATGGCTACACCTTC.

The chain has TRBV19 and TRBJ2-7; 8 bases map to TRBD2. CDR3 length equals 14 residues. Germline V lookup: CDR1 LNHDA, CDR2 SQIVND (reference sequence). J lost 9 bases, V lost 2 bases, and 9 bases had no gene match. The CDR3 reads CASSIRLAGSTQYF. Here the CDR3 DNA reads TGTGCCAGTAGTATACGGCTAGCGGGCTCAACGCAGTACTTC.

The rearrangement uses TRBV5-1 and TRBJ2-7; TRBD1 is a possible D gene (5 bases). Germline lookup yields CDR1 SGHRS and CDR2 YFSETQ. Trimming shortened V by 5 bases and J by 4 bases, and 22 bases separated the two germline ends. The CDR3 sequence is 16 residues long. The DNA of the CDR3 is TGCGCCAGCAGAGGCTCTCCCGGCAGGGAAATGTACGAGCAGTACTTC. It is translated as CASRGSPGREMYEQYF. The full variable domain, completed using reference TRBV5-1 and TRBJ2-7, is KAGVTQTPRYLIKTRGQQVTLSCSPISGHRSVSWYQQTPGQGLQFLFEYFSETQRNKGNFPGRFSGRQFSNSRSEMNVSTLELGDSALYLCASRGSPGREMYEQYFGPGTRLTVT.

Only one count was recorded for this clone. The CDR3 here is CASAYRDRGHTEAFF. The CDR3 nucleotides read TGTGCCAGCGCCTACCGGGACAGGGGGCACACTGAAGCTTTCTTT. V gene TRBV18 combines with J gene TRBJ1-1; 12 positions match TRBD1. V lost 8 bases and J lost 3; bases outside the gene matches: 7. Germline V gives CDR1 KGHSH, CDR2 LQKENI. The CDR3 is 15 amino acids.